These 21 T cell receptor beta chains came from one sample sequenced in a study of T cell responses to AZD1222 COVID-19 vaccine. Sequenced by immunoSEQ multiplex PCR; TCRdb stores in-frame clones only, minus some. Of about 190,000 clones in the sample, about 90% were seen once. The source was peripheral blood, collected on day 0 of MenACWY control vaccination. The receptors come from an adult in good health.

The genes are TRBV15 and TRBJ1-3, with 9 positions matching TRBD1. The CDR3 covers 15 residues. CDR1 is LNHNV and CDR2 is YYDKDF in the germline V gene (reference sequence). V lost 0 bases, J lost 7 bases, and 4 bases stayed unmatched. The CDR3 protein is CATSRDWGQGNTIYF. In DNA, the CDR3 is TGTGCCACCAGCAGAGATTGGGGACAGGGCAACACCATATATTTT.

The chain is built from TRBV11-2 and TRBJ2-7, with 10 bases identical to TRBD1. CDR3 size: 17 residues. Looked up from germline, CDR1 is SGHAT and CDR2 is FQNNGV. The ends lost 1 base at V and 5 bases at J; junction bases unmatched: 11. Here the CDR3 reads CASSLVNPRQGAHEQYF. CDR3 bases: TGTGCCAGCAGCTTAGTCAACCCCAGACAGGGGGCCCACGAGCAGTACTTC. Based on the CDR3 plus reference TRBV11-2 and TRBJ2-7, the full variable domain is EAGVAQSPRYKIIEKRQSVAFWCNPISGHATLYWYQQILGQGPKLLIQFQNNGVVDDSQLPKDRFSAERLKGVDSTLKIQPAKLEDSAVYLCASSLVNPRQGAHEQYFGPGTRLTVT.

This clone came up a few times. This sequence joins TRBV6-1 and TRBJ1-5; 7 nucleotides agree with TRBD1. This CDR3 has 18 residues. V gave up 2 bases and J gave up 1 base; unmatched junction bases: 11. CDR1 MNHNS and CDR2 SASEGT come from the germline V gene. DNA of the CDR3: TGTGCCAGCAGTGAATCGCGCAGGGGGTGGGGCAGCAATCAGCCCCAGCATTTT. Translation: CASSESRRGWGSNQPQHF.

This chain links TRBV19 with TRBJ2-2; 13 bases line up with TRBD2. V trimming: 2 bases; J trimming: 1 base; junction bases outside the gene matches: 4. CDR3 length: 18 residues. The germline V gene has CDR1 LNHDA and CDR2 SQIVND (reference sequence). The CDR3 DNA is TGTGCCAGTAGTATAAAAAGACTAGCGGGGGGGAACACCGGGGAGCTGTTTTTT. Its translation is CASSIKRLAGGNTGELFF.

This chain joins TRBV7-8 and TRBJ2-2, with D perhaps TRBD2 (6 bases). Between the trimmed V and J ends, which lost 5 bases and 1 base, there was a span of 17 bases. Germline V gives CDR1 SGHVS, CDR2 FQNEAQ. The CDR3 is 17 amino acids. The CDR3 here is CASSPRSGGVNTGELFF. The CDR3 DNA follows: TGTGCCAGCAGCCCCAGGTCTGGCGGGGTGAACACCGGGGAGCTGTTTTTT.

The J gene is TRBJ2-7, the V gene TRBV18; 13 bases agree with TRBD2. The V gene's germline CDR1 is KGHSH and CDR2 LQKENI. V gave up 2 bases and J gave up 2 bases; unmatched junction bases: 6. This CDR3 region has 17 residues. In nucleotides, the CDR3 is TGTGCCAGCTCACCAGCCGACGGACTAGCGGGGGCCTACGAGCAGTACTTC. Translation: CASSPADGLAGAYEQYF.

V is TRBV4-1 and J is TRBJ1-1; D remains ambiguous. The CDR3 sequence is 13 residues long. V was cut by 0 bases and J by 11 bases, with 13 bases left in between. Germline V gene lookup returns CDR1 MGHRA and CDR2 YSYEKL. The CDR3 nucleotides read TGCGCCAGCAGCCAAGACCGGCGGGGAGTTGCTTTCTTT. Amino acids: CASSQDRRGVAFF.

The chain employs TRBV6-5 and TRBJ2-1; either TRBD1 or TRBD2 may supply D (6 bases each). The CDR3 extends over 15 amino acids. V was trimmed by 4 bases and J by 1 base, leaving 11 bases between them. Germline lookup yields CDR1 MNHEY and CDR2 SVGAGI. The CDR3 sequence: CASSSGGESYNEQFF. In nucleotides, the CDR3 is TGTGCCAGCAGTTCCGGGGGCGAATCCTACAATGAGCAGTTCTTC.

The chain uses TRBV6-1 and TRBJ2-6; D is unclear. This CDR3 contains 13 residues. Trimming removed 3 bases at V and 3 bases at J, with 3 bases between. The germline CDR1 and CDR2 sequences are MNHNS and SASEGT. As DNA, the CDR3 is TGTGCCAGCAGTGAGGGTGGGGCCAACGTCCTGACTTTC. It codes for CASSEGGANVLTF.

The chain is built from TRBV30 and TRBJ2-1; weak D call: TRBD2 (5 bases). Trimming cost V 4 bases and J 7 bases, with 11 bases left between them. The CDR3 has 12 residues. CDR1 and CDR2 (germline): GTSNPN, SVGIG (reference sequence). CDR3 region: CAWTRAENEQFF. The CDR3 region has the DNA TGTGCCTGGACGAGGGCAGAGAATGAGCAGTTCTTC.

The rearrangement joins TRBV25-1 to TRBJ1-4, with 7 bases fitting TRBD1. Germline values: CDR1 MGHDK, CDR2 SYGVNS. Unmatched junction bases numbered 11, after V lost 4 bases and J lost 0 bases. The CDR3 consists of 18 residues. CDR3 in amino acids: CASSAYPGGTATNEKLFF. CDR3 bases: TGTGCCAGCAGTGCATACCCAGGGGGAACTGCAACTAATGAAAAACTGTTTTTT.

The chain has TRBV6-6 and TRBJ2-3; D may match TRBD1 or TRBD2 (5 bases each). V dropped 11 bases and J dropped 3 bases, with 15 bases sitting between them. This CDR3 region has 13 residues. Germline V CDR1 and CDR2: MNHNY, SVGAGI (reference sequence). The CDR3 here is CAGARGATDTQYF. For the CDR3, the DNA is TGTGCCGGCGCTAGAGGGGCGACAGATACGCAGTATTTT.

This sequence joins TRBV2 and TRBJ2-3; no clear D gene. The ends were cut back, 7 bases at V and 6 bases at J, with 14 bases in the middle. Per germline, CDR1 SNHLY and CDR2 FYNNEI. CDR3 length equals 13 residues. CDR3 DNA: TGTGCCAGCAAGGATCCGCCCCGGGATACGCAGTATTTT. This encodes CASKDPPRDTQYF. Based on the CDR3 plus reference TRBV2 and TRBJ2-3, the full variable domain is EPEVTQTPSHQVTQMGQEVILRCVPISNHLYFYWYRQILGQKVEFLVSFYNNEISEKSEIFDDQFSVERPDGSNFTLKIRSTKLEDSAMYFCASKDPPRDTQYFGPGTRLTVL.

The chain uses TRBV19 and TRBJ2-1, with D possibly being TRBD1 (7 bases). The CDR3 is made up of 16 amino acids. Germline V gene data show CDR1 as LNHDA and CDR2 as SQIVND (reference sequence). V dropped 10 bases and J dropped 5 bases, with 24 bases sitting between them. This CDR3 reads CATNTLRGTEHNEQFF. The CDR3 coding sequence is TGTGCCACCAACACGCTTCGGGGGACAGAACACAATGAGCAGTTCTTC.

The rearrangement uses TRBV5-8 and TRBJ2-1; D is uncertain. The CDR3 is made up of 13 amino acids. Trimming removed 0 bases at V and 6 bases at J, with 7 bases between. The germline V gene encodes CDR1 SGHTS and CDR2 YDEGEE. In DNA, the CDR3 is TGTGCCAGCAGCTTGGGCGCCCGCAATGAGCAGTTCTTC. Translated, it gives CASSLGARNEQFF. Full variable domain (outside the CDR3, taken from reference TRBV5-8 and TRBJ2-1): EAGVTQSPTHLIKTRGQQATLRCSPISGHTSVYWYQQALGLGLQFLLWYDEGEERNRGNFPPRFSGRQFPNYSSELNVNALELEDSALYLCASSLGARNEQFFGPGTRLTVL.

The chain uses TRBV4-2 and TRBJ1-2; TRBD1 matches at 8 bases. CDR1 LGHNA and CDR2 YNFKEQ come from the germline V gene. CDR3 length equals 17 residues. V trimming: 0 bases; J trimming: 4 bases; junction bases outside the gene matches: 10. In DNA, the CDR3 is TGTGCCAGCAGCCAAGACCCTACCGACAGGGGAGGCTATGGCTACACCTTC. This sequence encodes CASSQDPTDRGGYGYTF.

J is TRBJ2-1 and V is TRBV20-1; the D gene could be TRBD1 or TRBD2 (5 bases each). Germline CDR1 reads DFQATT; CDR2 reads SNEGSKA (reference sequence). There are 11 residues in the CDR3. V was shortened by 3 bases and J by 9 bases, with 9 bases between the two germline ends. The CDR3 loop is CSASWGTEQFF. The CDR3 region has the DNA TGCAGTGCTAGTTGGGGGACTGAGCAGTTCTTC.

The rearrangement joins TRBV7-8 to TRBJ1-5; 8 positions match TRBD1. The ends lost 2 bases at V and 7 bases at J; junction bases unmatched: 10. The CDR3 sequence is 16 residues long. Germline V gene data show CDR1 as SGHVS and CDR2 as FQNEAQ. This CDR3 is CASSLLGTGAGQPQHF. CDR3 nucleotide sequence: TGTGCCAGCAGCTTACTCGGGACAGGAGCGGGGCAGCCCCAGCATTTT.

J is TRBJ2-1 and V is TRBV3-1 (or the pseudogene TRBV3-2); a weak D match, TRBD2 (6 bases). CDR3 size: 14 residues. Trimming took 2 bases from V and 3 from J, leaving 8 bases between them. The germline V gene encodes CDR1 LGHDT and CDR2 YNNKEL (reference sequence). CDR3 bases: TGTGCCAGCAGCCAACTCGGGGGCTACAATGAGCAGTTCTTC. Translated, it gives CASSQLGGYNEQFF.

The chain recombines TRBV7-8 with TRBJ2-2; D call uncertain. Trimming removed 3 bases at V and 7 bases at J, with 3 bases between. The CDR3 covers 11 residues. Germline CDR1 is SGHVS and CDR2 is FQNEAQ. The CDR3 reads CASSFGGELFF. CDR3 DNA sequence: TGTGCCAGCAGCTTTGGCGGGGAGCTGTTTTTT.

The CDR3 region has the DNA TGTGCCAGCAGCTTGGCAGAGAGTGGGACCCAGTACTTC. This sequence encodes CASSLAESGTQYF. This rearrangement joins TRBV5-5 to TRBJ2-5; D gene ambiguous. The V end lost 0 bases, the J end lost 7 bases, and 10 bases lay between the germline ends. The CDR3 runs 13 residues. Per germline, CDR1 SGHKS and CDR2 YYEKEE (reference sequence).